The rows below give T cell receptor beta chains drawn from one sample of a study of blood T cell repertoires in COVID-19. This table comes from immunoSEQ multiplex PCR, and its TCRdb copy is limited to in-frame clones, with some not included. The table lists just under 150,000 clones, about 89% of them singletons. Sequencing used peripheral blood. These receptors originate from a man aged 45 to 65 who had recovered from COVID-19. Each CDR3 is given with its conserved first and last residue. D genes are given only for firm matches. Only part of the rows carry a size: once, few, many, or a class if the clone is expanded.

V gene: TRBV5-5
D gene: .
CDR3 length: 15
clone size: .
J gene: TRBJ1-1
CDR3 DNA: TGTGCCAGCAGCGCGGGTCGCGGGTTGAACACTGAAGCTTTCTTT
CDR3 protein: CASSAGRGLNTEAFF

V gene: TRBV7-3
D gene: .
CDR3 length: 14
clone size: once
J gene: TRBJ2-1
CDR3 DNA: TGTGCCAGCAGCTTAGCAGGGGTTAACAATGAGCAGTTCTTC
CDR3 protein: CASSLAGVNNEQFF

V gene: TRBV6-1
D gene: TRBD1
CDR3 length: 15
clone size: once
J gene: TRBJ1-4
CDR3 DNA: TGTGCCAGCAGTGAAGACAGGGGGCCTAATGAAAAACTGTTTTTT
CDR3 protein: CASSEDRGPNEKLFF

V gene: TRBV25-1
D gene: .
CDR3 length: 14
clone size: .
J gene: TRBJ1-5
CDR3 DNA: TGTGCCAGCAGTCCTGAGACAGGAAGTCAGCCCCAGCATTTT
CDR3 protein: CASSPETGSQPQHF

V gene: TRBV6-5
D gene: .
CDR3 length: 16
clone size: .
J gene: TRBJ1-6
CDR3 DNA: TGTGCCAGCAGTTACTCGGGGGAGGCCTATAATTCACCCCTCCACTTT
CDR3 protein: CASSYSGEAYNSPLHF

V gene: TRBV7-2
D gene: TRBD1
CDR3 length: 18
clone size: .
J gene: TRBJ2-7
CDR3 DNA: TGTGCCAGCAGCTTTAAATTTGGGGTCGGGACAGACCCTTACGAGCAGTACTTC
CDR3 protein: CASSFKFGVGTDPYEQYF

V gene: TRBV7-9
D gene: TRBD1
CDR3 length: 14
clone size: once
J gene: TRBJ2-7
CDR3 DNA: TGTGCCAGCAGCTTAGACAGGGGGCCAGGCGAGCAGTACTTC
CDR3 protein: CASSLDRGPGEQYF

V gene: TRBV2
D gene: TRBD1
CDR3 length: 12
clone size: .
J gene: TRBJ1-1
CDR3 DNA: TGTGCCAGCATCAGTCCAGGGGGTGCATCTTTCTTT
CDR3 protein: CASISPGGASFF

V gene: TRBV5-4
D gene: TRBD2
CDR3 length: 15
clone size: .
J gene: TRBJ2-5
CDR3 DNA: TGTGCCAGCAGCCCCCCAGGCGGGGGCCAAGAGACCCAGTACTTC
CDR3 protein: CASSPPGGGQETQYF

V gene: TRBV4-3
D gene: TRBD1
CDR3 length: 13
clone size: .
J gene: TRBJ1-3
CDR3 DNA: TGCGCCAGCAGCCAAGGACAGGGGGACACCATATATTTT
CDR3 protein: CASSQGQGDTIYF

V gene: TRBV27
D gene: TRBD1
CDR3 length: 15
clone size: .
J gene: TRBJ2-5
CDR3 DNA: TGTGCCAGCAGTTTATCTCGGGACAGACAAGAGACCCAGTACTTC
CDR3 protein: CASSLSRDRQETQYF

V gene: TRBV5-4
D gene: TRBD2
CDR3 length: 14
clone size: .
J gene: TRBJ2-7
CDR3 DNA: TGTGCCAGCAGCTTAGGGAAGCGGGAAAACGAGCAGTACTTC
CDR3 protein: CASSLGKRENEQYF

V gene: TRBV4-2
D gene: .
CDR3 length: 19
clone size: .
J gene: TRBJ2-2
CDR3 DNA: TGTGCCAGCAGCCAAGGTGGGCTCAGGGCAGGGTGGGCCACCGGGGAGCTGTTTTTT
CDR3 protein: CASSQGGLRAGWATGELFF